This T cell receptor beta chain was captured in a study of shared clonotypes between healthy human individuals. Broader study findings: The genetic and exposure-history diversity represented was limited by few donors.

Naive CD8 populations comprised CD45RO-negative cells positively selected for CCR7, excluding terminally differentiated effector memory CD45RA+ cells. Recent vaccinations or acute infections were absent in the healthy HIV-negative adult donors. Clones were read by immunoSEQ multiplex PCR, and TCRdb kept only the in-frame ones, dropping some. The sample carries millions of clones, more than 85% recorded once. V trimming: 1 base; J trimming: 8 bases; junction bases outside the gene matches: 8. The CDR3 totals 16 residues. Germline V gene sequence: CDR1 SGHVS, CDR2 FQNEAQ. Remarks on this clone: No antigen is known for it.

The V gene is TRBV7-8, the J gene TRBJ2-1; 10 bases map to TRBD2. The sequence was obtained from a man aged 18 to 30 in good health. Some clones in this sample may be carry-over from other donors' samples. The sequenced sample consisted of naive CD8+ T cells from PBMCs. The CDR3 reads CASSLGLAGIIDEQFF. The CDR3, as DNA: TGTGCCAGCAGCTTAGGACTAGCGGGTATAATCGATGAGCAGTTCTTC.